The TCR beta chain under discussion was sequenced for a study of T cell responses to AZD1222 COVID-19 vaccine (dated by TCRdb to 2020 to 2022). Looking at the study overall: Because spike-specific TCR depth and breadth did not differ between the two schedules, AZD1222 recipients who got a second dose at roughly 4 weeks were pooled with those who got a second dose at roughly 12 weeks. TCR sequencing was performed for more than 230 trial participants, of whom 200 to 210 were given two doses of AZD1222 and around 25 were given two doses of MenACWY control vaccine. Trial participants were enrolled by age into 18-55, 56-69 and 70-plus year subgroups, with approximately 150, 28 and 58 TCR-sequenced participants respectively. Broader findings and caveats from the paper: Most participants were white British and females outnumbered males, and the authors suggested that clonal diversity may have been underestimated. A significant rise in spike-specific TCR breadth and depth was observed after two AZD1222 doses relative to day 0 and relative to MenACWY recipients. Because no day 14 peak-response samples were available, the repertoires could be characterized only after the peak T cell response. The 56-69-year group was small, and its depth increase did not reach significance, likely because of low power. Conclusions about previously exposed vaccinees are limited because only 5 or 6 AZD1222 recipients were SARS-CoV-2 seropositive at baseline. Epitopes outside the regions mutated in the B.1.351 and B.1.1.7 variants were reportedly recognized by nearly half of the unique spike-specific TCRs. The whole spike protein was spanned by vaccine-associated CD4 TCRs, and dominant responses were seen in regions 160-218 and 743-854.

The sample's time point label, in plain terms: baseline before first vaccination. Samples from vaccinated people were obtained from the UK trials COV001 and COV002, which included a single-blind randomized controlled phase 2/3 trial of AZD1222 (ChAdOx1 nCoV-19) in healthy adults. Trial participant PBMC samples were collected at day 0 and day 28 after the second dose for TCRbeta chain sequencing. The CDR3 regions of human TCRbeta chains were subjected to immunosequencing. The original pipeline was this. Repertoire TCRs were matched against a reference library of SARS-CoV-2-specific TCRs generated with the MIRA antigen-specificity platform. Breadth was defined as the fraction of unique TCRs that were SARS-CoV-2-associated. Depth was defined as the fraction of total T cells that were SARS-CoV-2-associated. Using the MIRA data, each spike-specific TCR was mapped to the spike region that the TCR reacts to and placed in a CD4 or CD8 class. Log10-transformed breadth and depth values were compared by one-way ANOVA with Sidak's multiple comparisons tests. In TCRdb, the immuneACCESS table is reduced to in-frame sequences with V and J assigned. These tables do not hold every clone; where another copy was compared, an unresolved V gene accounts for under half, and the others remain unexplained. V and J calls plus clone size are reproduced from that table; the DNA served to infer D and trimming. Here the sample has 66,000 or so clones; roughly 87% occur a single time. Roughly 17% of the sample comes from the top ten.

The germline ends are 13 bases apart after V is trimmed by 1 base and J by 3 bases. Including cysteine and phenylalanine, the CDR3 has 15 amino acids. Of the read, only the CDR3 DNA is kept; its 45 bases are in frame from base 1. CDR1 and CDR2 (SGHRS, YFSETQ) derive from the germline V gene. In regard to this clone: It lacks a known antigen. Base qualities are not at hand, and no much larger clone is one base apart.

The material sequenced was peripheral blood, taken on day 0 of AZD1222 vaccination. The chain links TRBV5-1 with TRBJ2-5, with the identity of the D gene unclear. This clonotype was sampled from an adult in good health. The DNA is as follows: TGCGCCAGCAGCTTGACGGCGGAATATGAAGAGACCCAGTACTTC. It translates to CASSLTAEYEETQYF.